These 22 T cell receptor beta chains share one sample of origin, sequenced in a study of technical replicates of blood from several donors. The method was immunoSEQ multiplex PCR; TCRdb's version includes in-frame clones alone and lacks a portion of them. The sample shows tens of thousands of clones, 85% to 95% of them seen only once. Sequencing used T cells isolated from PBMCs. The source is a human donor in good health.

The gene calls are TRBV19 and TRBJ1-2; no firm D call. V was shortened by 3 bases and J by 3 bases, with 8 bases between the two germline ends. The CDR3 length is 13 residues. CDR1 and CDR2 from the germline V gene are LNHDA and SQIVND (reference sequence). CDR3 sequence (DNA): TGTGCCAGTAGTATTAACGGAGACTATGGCTACACCTTC. This codes for CASSINGDYGYTF.

V and J are TRBV27 and TRBJ2-7; D perhaps matches TRBD2 (6 bases). The germline V gene encodes CDR1 MNHEY and CDR2 SMNVEV (reference sequence). The CDR3 length is 12 residues. Trimming pared 3 bases from V and 9 bases from J, leaving 12 bases between. CDR3 residues: CASSFGGAVQYF. The DNA of the CDR3 is TGTGCCAGCAGTTTCGGGGGTGCGGTGCAGTACTTC.

The chain couples TRBV28 to TRBJ2-5, with a possible D match to TRBD2 (6 bases). The CDR3 is made up of 12 amino acids. V gave up 7 bases and J gave up 1 base, with 7 bases separating them. The V gene's germline CDR1 is MDHEN and CDR2 SYDVKM. The CDR3 loop is CASMGGQETQYF. The CDR3 DNA follows: TGTGCCAGCATGGGGGGCCAAGAGACCCAGTACTTC.

The chain employs TRBV19 and TRBJ1-2; 7 nucleotides match TRBD1. V trimming: 3 bases; J trimming: 8 bases; junction bases outside the gene matches: 9. The CDR3 is made up of 14 amino acids. Looked up from germline, CDR1 is LNHDA and CDR2 is SQIVND (reference sequence). The CDR3 coding sequence is TGTGCCAGTAGTATTGACAGGGAGCCTCGAGGCTACACCTTC. Encoded protein: CASSIDREPRGYTF.

The chain is built from TRBV28 and TRBJ2-1, with D possibly TRBD1 on 6 matching bases. Germline loops: CDR1 MDHEN, CDR2 SYDVKM. Trimming took off 3 bases at V and 4 bases at J, with 13 bases between the two ends. The CDR3 is made up of 15 amino acids. CDR3 amino acids: CASSFRGREYNEQFF. CDR3 coding DNA: TGTGCCAGCAGTTTCAGGGGACGGGAATACAATGAGCAGTTCTTC. The variable domain in full, completed from reference TRBV28 and TRBJ2-1, reads DVKVTQSSRYLVKRTGEKVFLECVQDMDHENMFWYRQDPGLGLRLIYFSYDVKMKEKGDIPEGYSVSREKKERFSLILESASTNQTSMYLCASSFRGREYNEQFFGPGTRLTVL.

The V gene is TRBV19, the J gene TRBJ2-5; tentatively, D is TRBD2 (6 bases). CDR3 length: 15 amino acids. V lost 6 bases to trimming and J lost 2 bases, with 16 bases between them. CDR1 is LNHDA, CDR2 SQIVND, per germline (reference sequence). The CDR3 region has the DNA TGTGCCAGTAGGGGGACTGTAACTCCTCAAGAGACCCAGTACTTC. It encodes CASRGTVTPQETQYF.

This chain connects TRBV19 to TRBJ1-4; D gene unclear. Between the trimmed V and J ends, which lost 4 bases and 6 bases, there was a span of 12 bases. The CDR3 consists of 14 residues. The germline CDR1 and CDR2 sequences are LNHDA and SQIVND (reference sequence). Here the CDR3 reads CASSSRVGDEKLFF. The CDR3 DNA reads as TGTGCCAGTAGTAGCCGGGTGGGTGATGAAAAACTGTTTTTT.

This chain joins TRBV19 and TRBJ2-6; no clear D gene. The germline V gene has CDR1 LNHDA and CDR2 SQIVND (reference sequence). There are 15 residues in the CDR3. V lost 3 bases, J lost 0 bases, and 6 bases lay in between. In DNA form, the CDR3 reads TGTGCCAGTAGTATTGGAGCCTCTGGGGCCAACGTCCTGACTTTC. Translation gives CASSIGASGANVLTF.

This sequence joins TRBV7-9 and TRBJ1-5; D is unclear. Germline CDR1 SEHNR, CDR2 FQNEAQ (reference sequence). Trimming removed 5 bases from V and 2 bases from J, with 10 bases in between. This CDR3 has 14 residues. DNA of the CDR3: TGTGCCAGCAGCCAAGGCGGGGGCAATCAGCCCCAGCATTTT. Protein product: CASSQGGGNQPQHF. Variable domain in full (rest from reference TRBV7-9 and TRBJ1-5): DTGVSQNPRHKITKRGQNVTFRCDPISEHNRLYWYRQTLGQGPEFLTYFQNEAQLEKSRLLSDRFSAERPKGSFSTLEIQRTEQGDSAMYLCASSQGGGNQPQHFGDGTRLSIL.

The chain uses TRBV5-1 and TRBJ2-7; 9 bases line up with TRBD2. Per the germline V gene, CDR1 is SGHRS and CDR2 is YFSETQ. This CDR3 is built from 15 residues. V lost 3 bases to trimming and J lost 2 bases; unmatched junction nucleotides: 6. CDR3 nucleotides: TGCGCCAGCAGCTCGTCGACTAGCGGAGCCTACGAGCAGTACTTC. It is translated as CASSSSTSGAYEQYF.

This clone was picked up one time. The chain links TRBV4-1 to TRBJ2-5; TRBD2 might be the D (6 bases). The CDR3 length is 14 residues. The V gene lost 3 bases and the J gene lost 2 bases, with 10 bases spanning the gap. Germline V gene sequence: CDR1 MGHRA, CDR2 YSYEKL. In DNA, the CDR3 is TGCGCCAGCAGCCACCTAGCGAATCAAGAGACCCAGTACTTC. This gives the protein CASSHLANQETQYF.

The chain uses TRBV4-1 and TRBJ1-5; no firm D call. The CDR3 runs to 16 residues. Deletions cut 1 base from V and 0 bases from J, with 10 bases between. CDR1 MGHRA and CDR2 YSYEKL come from the germline V gene. CDR3 in DNA: TGCGCCAGCAGCCAAGGGAGACCGGCTAGCAATCAGCCCCAGCATTTT. This gives the protein CASSQGRPASNQPQHF.

The genes are TRBV27 and TRBJ1-2; D may be TRBD1 (6 bases). Germline lookup yields CDR1 MNHEY and CDR2 SMNVEV (reference sequence). Trimming pared 4 bases from V and 6 bases from J, leaving 15 bases between. There are 14 residues in the CDR3. CDR3 residues: CASSSSDREDGYTF. CDR3 DNA: TGTGCCAGCAGTTCCTCGGACAGAGAAGATGGCTACACCTTC.

This clone came up once. The V gene is TRBV19, the J gene TRBJ2-7; 8 bases line up with TRBD1. V gave up 8 bases and J gave up 3 bases; unmatched junction bases: 9. This CDR3 is 14 amino acids long. Germline CDR1 is LNHDA and CDR2 is SQIVND (reference sequence). In DNA, the CDR3 is TGTGCCAGTTCCAGGGACAGGTGGATCTACGAGCAGTACTTC. As protein: CASSRDRWIYEQYF.

This clone was seen a few times. The chain carries TRBV14 and TRBJ1-2; D call uncertain. The V and J ends lost 4 bases and 7 bases respectively, with 7 bases between them. Germline lookup yields CDR1 SGHDN and CDR2 FVKESK. The CDR3 consists of 11 residues. CDR3 sequence reads: CASSRLFGYTF. As DNA, the CDR3 is TGTGCCAGCAGCCGACTTTTTGGCTACACCTTC.

The chain recombines TRBV19 with TRBJ2-7; 10 positions match TRBD1. With V trimmed by 3 bases and J by 5 bases, 1 base remained unmatched. Per the germline V gene, CDR1 is LNHDA and CDR2 is SQIVND (reference sequence). The CDR3 is 13 amino acids. CDR3 sequence (DNA): TGTGCCAGTAGTATTGGACAGGGGGACGAGCAGTACTTC. It translates to CASSIGQGDEQYF.

The rearrangement joins TRBV28 to TRBJ1-1; D not resolved. The CDR3 covers 15 residues. V was cut by 4 bases and J by 3 bases, with 15 bases left in between. Germline V CDR1 and CDR2: MDHEN, SYDVKM. This CDR3 reads CASSSPQAGHTEAFF. The DNA for the CDR3 is TGTGCCAGCAGTTCCCCACAAGCAGGCCACACTGAAGCTTTCTTT.

The rearrangement links TRBV7-2 to TRBJ2-5, with 10 positions matching TRBD2. CDR3 length equals 16 residues. Germline CDR1 SGHTA, CDR2 FQGNSA. J gave up 4 bases and V 4 bases, and 9 bases lay outside the gene matches. CDR3 protein: CASSSSGSGRGETQYF. For the CDR3, the DNA is TGTGCCAGCAGCTCTAGCGGAAGCGGGAGGGGAGAGACCCAGTACTTC. The complete variable domain, with remaining parts taken from reference TRBV7-2 and TRBJ2-5, reads GAGVSQSPSNKVTEKGKDVELRCDPISGHTALYWYRQSLGQGLEFLIYFQGNSAPDKSGLPSDRFSAERTGGSVSTLTIQRTQQEDSAVYLCASSSSGSGRGETQYFGPGTRLLVL.

The V call is TRBV27, the J call TRBJ2-7, with D tentatively TRBD1 (5 bases). Germline V gene sequence: CDR1 MNHEY, CDR2 SMNVEV (reference sequence). CDR3 size: 14 residues. V gave up 5 bases and J gave up 7 bases, with 18 bases separating them. Here the CDR3 DNA reads TGTGCCAGCAGTCTTGCCGCAGGGTTGGGAGAGCAGTACTTC. This codes for CASSLAAGLGEQYF.

The chain is built from TRBV10-2 and TRBJ1-5, with no clear D. CDR3 length equals 13 residues. The V end was cut by 7 bases, the J end by 0 bases, with 7 bases between. Germline values: CDR1 WSHSY, CDR2 SAAADI. CDR3 nucleotides: TGCGCCAGCACTGACATTAGCAATCAGCCCCAGCATTTT. It encodes CASTDISNQPQHF.

This sequence joins TRBV19 and TRBJ1-2; no definite D call. V shed 0 bases and J shed 3 bases, with 5 bases lying between them. The CDR3 is made up of 13 amino acids. CDR1 LNHDA and CDR2 SQIVND come from the germline V gene (reference sequence). CDR3 region: CASSIDTDYGYTF. For the CDR3, the DNA is TGTGCCAGTAGTATAGACACAGACTATGGCTACACCTTC.

CDR3 residues: CASSRTGGAEAFF. The CDR3 DNA reads TGTGCCAGCAGTAGAACAGGAGGGGCTGAAGCTTTCTTT. The V call is TRBV6-5, the J call TRBJ1-1; maybe TRBD1 (5 bases). In germline, CDR1 is MNHEY, CDR2 SVGAGI. The CDR3 runs to 13 residues. V was clipped by 5 bases and J by 6 bases, with 13 bases between them.